The 21 T cell receptor beta chains given below trace back to one sample, sequenced in a study of blood T cells in healthy people across ages. The use of a sample-barcoded 5' primer and a J-beta primer mix characterized a second PCR of roughly 6 to 11 cycles. Using its own MiXCR run on the 5' RACE reads, TCRdb lists one record per CDR3 protein. The repertoire holds hundreds of thousands of distinct CDR3 sequences, with less than 40% as singletons. The specimen was blood. These receptors all come from a woman aged 80 or over in good health.

The rearrangement uses TRBV7-9 and TRBJ1-1, with 10 positions matching TRBD1. Germline CDR1 is SEHNR and CDR2 is FQNEAQ (reference sequence). Unmatched junction bases numbered 8, after V lost 1 base and J lost 0 bases. The CDR3 length is 18 residues. DNA of the CDR3: TGTGCCAGCAGCTTAGGGGACAGGGGCCGCGGGGTGAACACTGAAGCTTTCTTT. The encoded protein is CASSLGDRGRGVNTEAFF.

The J gene is TRBJ2-1, the V gene TRBV20-1; TRBD2 matches 10 bases. Germline V gives CDR1 DFQATT, CDR2 SNEGSKA (reference sequence). After removal of 6 bases from V and 3 bases from J, the junction contained 2 bases not matched to a gene. The CDR3 has 13 amino acids. The chain's CDR3 is CSARTSGYNEQFF. In nucleotides, the CDR3 is TGCAGTGCAAGGACTAGCGGCTACAATGAGCAGTTCTTC.

This clonotype occurred many times. This sequence joins TRBV20-1 and TRBJ1-2, with 8 bases lining up with TRBD1. The CDR3 length is 13 residues. Unmatched junction bases numbered 7, after V lost 6 bases and J lost 4 bases. Germline V CDR1 and CDR2: DFQATT, SNEGSKA (reference sequence). The CDR3 reads CSAAGQGVYGYTF. CDR3 bases: TGCAGTGCGGCCGGACAGGGCGTCTATGGCTACACCTTC.

Details on this clonotype: A much more abundant neighbour one base away suggests this may be a read error. The rearrangement links TRBV10-3 to TRBJ1-4; D call uncertain. This CDR3 contains 15 residues. Germline assignment: CDR1 ENHRY and CDR2 SYGVKD. CDR3 nucleotide sequence: TGTGCCATCAGCGGCGGCGTTGCAACTAATGAAAAACGGTTTTTT. Its protein product is CAISGGVATNEKRFF.

J is TRBJ2-1 and V is TRBV7-2, with 9 bases identical to TRBD2. The length of the CDR3 is 15 residues. Germline V gene sequence: CDR1 SGHTA, CDR2 FQGNSA. Trimming removed 4 bases from V and 8 bases from J; junction bases left unmatched: 9. In DNA, the CDR3 is TGTGCCAGCAGCTCATCCGGGACTAGCCCCCATGAGCAGTTCTTC. It encodes CASSSSGTSPHEQFF.

Of note for this clonotype: A much larger clone sits a single nucleotide away, making a read error possible. The chain joins TRBV29-1 to TRBJ1-2; TRBD1 matches at 9 bases. This CDR3 region has 15 residues. Germline-derived CDR1 and CDR2 are SQVTM and ANQGSEA. In DNA, the CDR3 is TGCAGCGTTGATCTGAAGGGACAGGGAGAGGGTGGCTACATCTTC. Protein product: CSVDLKGQGEGGYIF.

V and J are TRBV7-2 and TRBJ1-6; 7 nucleotides match TRBD1. The CDR3 totals 13 residues. V was clipped by 8 bases and J by 7 bases; unmatched bases: 5. Germline CDR1 is SGHTA and CDR2 is FQGNSA. CDR3 in amino acids: CASRQGRNSPLHF. The CDR3 DNA sequence: TGTGCCAGCCGACAGGGACGAAATTCACCCCTCCACTTT.

Ten or more counts support this clonotype. This rearrangement joins TRBV5-1 to TRBJ1-2; the match to TRBD1 covers 8 bases. This CDR3 has 15 amino acids. The germline gives CDR1 SGHRS, CDR2 YFSETQ. V lost 4 bases and J lost 10; bases outside the gene matches: 15. CDR3 DNA sequence: TGCGCCAGCAGCCCGGACAGAGACAGGGGCTCGGCCTACACCTTC. It codes for CASSPDRDRGSAYTF.

This rearrangement joins TRBV10-3 to TRBJ2-1; 8 bases agree with TRBD2. CDR3 length: 14 residues. Losses at the gene ends were 6 bases for V and 6 bases for J; bases not matched to a gene: 7. Per germline, CDR1 ENHRY and CDR2 SYGVKD. The CDR3 region is CAISGGAFANEQFF. The CDR3 bases are TGTGCCATCAGCGGGGGGGCCTTCGCCAATGAGCAGTTCTTC.

The J gene is TRBJ2-1, the V gene TRBV7-2; 13 nucleotides line up with TRBD2. Germline V gene data show CDR1 as SGHTA and CDR2 as FQGNSA. With V trimmed by 5 bases and J by 9 bases, 7 bases remained unmatched. The CDR3 covers 15 residues. The CDR3 protein is CASSPGTSGVSEQFF. CDR3 coding DNA: TGTGCCAGCAGCCCCGGGACTAGCGGGGTGAGTGAGCAGTTCTTC.

The rearrangement joins TRBV7-2 to TRBJ1-1; D is undetermined. The CDR3 loop spans 15 amino acids. The germline V gene has CDR1 SGHTA and CDR2 FQGNSA. V shed 3 bases and J shed 1 base, with 12 bases lying between them. The CDR3 coding sequence is TGTGCCAGCAGCTTGAACCCCAGCAAGAACACTGAAGCTTTCTTT. Translation gives CASSLNPSKNTEAFF.

This clonotype was observed at least ten times. The chain uses TRBV6-1 and TRBJ2-1; either TRBD1 or TRBD2 may fit D (8 bases each). Germline V CDR1 and CDR2: MNHNS, SASEGT. The CDR3 is 18 residues long. Trimming cost V 9 bases and J 1 base, with 25 bases left between them. Here the CDR3 reads CASKSQGAGGESYNEQFF. CDR3 coding DNA: TGTGCCAGTAAATCTCAGGGGGCCGGGGGGGAATCCTACAATGAGCAGTTCTTC.

In this sample, this clonotype turned up many times. V gene TRBV6-2 or TRBV6-3 combines with J gene TRBJ2-7, with D possibly being TRBD2 (5 bases). The CDR3 runs to 16 residues. CDR1 and CDR2 from the germline V gene are MNHEY and SVGEGT. Trimming pared 2 bases from V and 1 base from J, leaving 15 bases between. The CDR3 is CASSYGLAPTSYEQYF. The DNA for the CDR3 is TGTGCCAGCAGTTACGGCCTAGCCCCAACTTCCTACGAGCAGTACTTC.

The chain is built from TRBV5-1 and TRBJ1-5, with 7 nucleotides matching TRBD1. This CDR3 contains 14 residues. Germline trimming cut 2 bases from V and 2 bases from J; bases unmatched to any gene: 1. From germline, CDR1 is SGHRS and CDR2 YFSETQ. The CDR3 region has the DNA TGCGCCAGCAGCTTTGGACAGGGCAATCAGCCCCAGCATTTT. The encoded protein is CASSFGQGNQPQHF.

This clonotype was found many times. The rearrangement links TRBV7-2 to TRBJ2-1, with D unresolved. Deletions cut 5 bases from V and 7 bases from J, with 21 bases between. The CDR3 consists of 16 residues. Germline CDR1 and CDR2: SGHTA and FQGNSA. The CDR3: CASSGLTLRQGNEQFF. For the CDR3, the DNA is TGTGCCAGCAGCGGGCTGACTCTTCGGCAAGGGAATGAGCAGTTCTTC.

A remark on this clonotype: This sequence may be a read error, since a much larger clone differs from it by one base. The chain carries TRBV20-1 and TRBJ2-7; TRBD1 or TRBD2 may be the D gene (5 bases each). Germline lookup yields CDR1 DFQATT and CDR2 SNEGSKA (reference sequence). CDR3 length: 14 amino acids. The V end was cut by 5 bases, the J end by 2 bases, with 16 bases between. CDR3 DNA sequence: TGCAGTGCTGGACCCGGGACGGCGACCTACGAGCAGTACTTC. Residues: CSAGPGTATYEQYF.

V gene TRBV7-8 combines with J gene TRBJ2-1; D perhaps matches TRBD2 (5 bases). The CDR3 covers 15 residues. The V end lost 2 bases, the J end lost 3 bases, and 11 bases lay between the germline ends. CDR1 is SGHVS and CDR2 is FQNEAQ in the germline V gene. The CDR3 DNA reads TGTGCCAGCAGCTTAATTGAGGGAGACTACAATGAGCAGTTCTTC. Amino acid sequence: CASSLIEGDYNEQFF.

The sample holds a few counts of this clonotype. J is TRBJ2-2 and V is TRBV19, with TRBD2 matching over 11 bases. The CDR3 is 15 residues long. Unmatched junction bases numbered 3, after V lost 5 bases and J lost 4 bases. Germline V gene sequence: CDR1 LNHDA, CDR2 SQIVND (reference sequence). The CDR3 DNA follows: TGTGCCAGTAGTCCGGGACTAGCGGCCACCGGGGAGCTGTTTTTT. Its protein is CASSPGLAATGELFF.

A word on this clonotype: This may be a read error, as it is one base from a much larger clone. The chain employs TRBV13 and TRBJ2-5; D is unresolved. The CDR3 has 13 amino acids. V gave up 5 bases and J gave up 6 bases, with 13 bases separating them. CDR1 is PRHDT, CDR2 FYEKMQ, per germline (reference sequence). CDR3 DNA sequence: TGTGCCAGCAGCCTCCAACCACGGAAGACCCAGTACTTC. This encodes CASSLQPRKTQYF.

This clonotype was recorded many times. The chain recombines TRBV7-2 with TRBJ1-2, with 8 bases fitting TRBD1. This CDR3 is built from 13 residues. Germline CDR1 is SGHTA and CDR2 is FQGNSA. The V and J ends lost 5 bases and 6 bases, in that order; junction bases with no gene match: 5. CDR3 protein: CASSQTGADGYTF. The CDR3 region has the DNA TGTGCCAGCAGCCAGACAGGGGCGGATGGCTACACCTTC.

A word on this clonotype: Being one base from a much bigger clone, this may be a read error. The V gene is TRBV5-1, the J gene TRBJ2-5; D is unresolved. Per the germline V gene, CDR1 is SGHRS and CDR2 is YFSETQ. Trimming cost V 3 bases and J 4 bases, with 13 bases left between them. The CDR3 is 14 residues long. CDR3: CASSWGSGRETQYF. The DNA of the CDR3 is TGCGCCAGCAGCTGGGGAAGTGGCAGAGAGACCCAGTACTTC.